This T cell receptor (beta chain) was identified in a study of shared clonotypes between healthy human individuals. On the study more broadly: Used for every donor were three CD4 naive, three CD4 memory, two CD8 naive and one CD8 memory plate. General study findings and limits: It was the non-shared clonotypes that had lower generation probabilities than clonotypes shared by all four donors.

The data were produced by immunoSEQ multiplex PCR, yet TCRdb's version contains in-frame clones alone and is incomplete. The data show over a million clones, approximately 78% seen once. Germline V gene data show CDR1 as SGHTA and CDR2 as FQGTGA. Trimming took 1 base from V and 5 from J, leaving 17 bases between them. The CDR3 runs 16 residues. Healthy adults negative for HIV, lacking recent acute infections or vaccinations, served as donors. There were only Caucasian adults among the donors, and all lived in Nashville, Tennessee. Note on this clone: Its specificity is unknown.

This TCR came from a man younger than 35 in good health. Some clones in this sample may be carry-over from other donors' samples. The rearrangement joins TRBV7-3 to TRBJ2-5; the D call may be TRBD1 or TRBD2 (6 bases each). Source material: memory CD4+ T cells from PBMCs. The subset is: CD45RA-negative fraction. CDR3 residues: CASSLRGTGAGETQYF. CDR3 nucleotides: TGTGCCAGCAGCTTAAGGGGCACGGGGGCAGGGGAGACCCAGTACTTC. Filled out from reference TRBV7-3 and TRBJ2-5, the complete variable domain reads GAGVSQTPSNKVTEKGKYVELRCDPISGHTALYWYRQSLGQGPEFLIYFQGTGAADDSGLPNDRFFAVRPEGSVSTLKIQRTERGDSAVYLCASSLRGTGAGETQYFGPGTRLLVL.